The source of this TCR beta chain is a study of blood T cell repertoires in COVID-19. CDR3 length equals 15 residues. V dropped 0 bases and J dropped 7 bases, with 13 bases sitting between them. Germline assignment: CDR1 LGHNA and CDR2 YSLEER. TCRdb keeps only in-frame clones here, not all; method: immunoSEQ multiplex PCR. The sample carries about 73,000 clones, about four fifths recorded once. The sample consisted of peripheral blood. The rearrangement joins TRBV4-3 to TRBJ2-1; maybe TRBD2 (6 bases). This sequence originates from a human donor in a cohort sampled during active COVID-19. The CDR3 here is CASSQDYLARNEQFF. Here the CDR3 DNA reads TGCGCCAGCAGCCAAGATTACCTAGCGAGGAATGAGCAGTTCTTC.